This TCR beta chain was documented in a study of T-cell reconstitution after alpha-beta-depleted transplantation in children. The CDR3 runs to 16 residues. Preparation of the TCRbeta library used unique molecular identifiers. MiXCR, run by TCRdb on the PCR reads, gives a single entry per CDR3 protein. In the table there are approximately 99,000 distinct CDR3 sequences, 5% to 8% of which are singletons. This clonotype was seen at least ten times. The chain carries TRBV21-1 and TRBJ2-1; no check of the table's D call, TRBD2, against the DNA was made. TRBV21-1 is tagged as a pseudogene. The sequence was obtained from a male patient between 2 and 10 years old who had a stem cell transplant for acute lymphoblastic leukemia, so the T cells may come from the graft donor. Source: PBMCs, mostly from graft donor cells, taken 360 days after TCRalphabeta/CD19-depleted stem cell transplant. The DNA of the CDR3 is TGTGCCAGCGGACCACCGAAGGACCCTTGGTGCAATGAGCAGTTCTTC. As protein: CASGPPKDPWCNEQFF.